A single sample gave rise to the 11 T cell receptor beta chains below, sequenced in a study of human T cells and chemical hapten exposure. The time point was: pre-sensitization, week 0. Treatment denoted: therapeutic diphenylcyclopropenone sensitization with weekly scalp DPC. TCRdb ran MiXCR on the RACE reads and lists one entry per CDR3 protein. The repertoire holds around 42,000 distinct CDR3 sequences, with around an eighth as singletons. This material consisted of whole blood, taken in connection with sensitization to the hapten diphenylcyclopropenone (DPC). These receptors were collected from a woman aged 25 to 39 with alopecia areata. Some clones in this sample may be carry-over from other donors' samples.

This clonotype was counted many times. The chain has TRBV30 and TRBJ2-2; D is possibly TRBD1 (5 bases). Germline CDR1 reads GTSNPN; CDR2 reads SVGIG (reference sequence). V was cut by 4 bases and J by 0 bases, with 12 bases left in between. The CDR3 contains 15 residues. The CDR3 bases are TGTGCCTGGACTAAGGGGCAGTCGAACACCGGGGAGCTGTTTTTT. Its translation is CAWTKGQSNTGELFF.

This clonotype was picked up many times. The V gene is TRBV5-1, the J gene TRBJ2-1; tentative D call: TRBD1 (6 bases). This CDR3 comprises 15 residues. The V end was cut by 4 bases, the J end by 2 bases, with 13 bases between. Germline V CDR1 and CDR2: SGHRS, YFSETQ. For the CDR3, the DNA is TGCGCCAGCAGCGCACAGGGCCAGGCCTACAATGAGCAGTTCTTC. This sequence encodes CASSAQGQAYNEQFF. Looking up the rest from reference TRBV5-1 and TRBJ2-1 gives the full variable domain: KAGVTQTPRYLIKTRGQQVTLSCSPISGHRSVSWYQQTPGQGLQFLFEYFSETQRNKGNFPGRFSGRQFSNSRSEMNVSTLELGDSALYLCASSAQGQAYNEQFFGPGTRLTVL.

This clonotype has ten or more counts. The chain links TRBV20-1 to TRBJ1-1, with D possibly TRBD1 on 5 matching bases. V was clipped by 5 bases and J by 1 base, with 14 bases between them. This CDR3 spans 14 amino acids. Per germline, CDR1 DFQATT and CDR2 SNEGSKA (reference sequence). CDR3 sequence (DNA): TGCAGTGCTCTGCGGGGGGGTAAGAACACTGAAGCTTTCTTT. Amino acids: CSALRGGKNTEAFF.

This clonotype was counted between two and nine times. The chain has TRBV28 and TRBJ2-7, with 8 bases matching TRBD2. Trimming took 6 bases from V and 2 from J; bases not matched to a gene: 9. The CDR3 has 15 residues. Looked up from germline, CDR1 is MDHEN and CDR2 is SYDVKM. CDR3 in DNA: TGTGCCAGCAGCCGAAGACTAGCGACTCCCTACGAGCAGTACTTC. It encodes CASSRRLATPYEQYF.

This clonotype has a handful of counts. The chain links TRBV3-1 to TRBJ1-3, with TRBD1 as a possible D gene (5 bases). CDR3 length: 15 amino acids. CDR1 and CDR2 from the germline V gene are LGHDT and YNNKEL (reference sequence). Trimming took 3 bases from V and 3 from J, leaving 12 bases between them. This CDR3 reads CASSHYRDVGNTIYF. The CDR3 DNA reads TGTGCCAGCAGCCATTATCGGGACGTTGGAAACACCATATATTTT.

This clonotype was observed a handful of times. The V gene is TRBV6-4, the J gene TRBJ2-1, with TRBD2 as a possible D gene (5 bases). V gave up 5 bases and J gave up 5 bases, with 13 bases separating them. The germline V gene has CDR1 MRHNA and CDR2 SNTAGT. The CDR3 runs to 14 residues. This CDR3 is CASSRSEVNNEQFF. CDR3 coding DNA: TGTGCCAGCAGTAGATCGGAGGTTAACAATGAGCAGTTCTTC.

This clonotype has at least ten counts. V is TRBV7-8 and J is TRBJ1-5; no clear D. Germline CDR1 is SGHVS and CDR2 is FQNEAQ. The V gene lost 7 bases and the J gene lost 12 bases, with 16 bases spanning the gap. The CDR3 is made up of 12 amino acids. CDR3 loop: CASTAGRGHQHF. Here the CDR3 DNA reads TGTGCCAGCACCGCAGGAAGAGGGCACCAGCATTTT.

The chain joins TRBV29-1 to TRBJ2-7; the D gene could be TRBD1 or TRBD2 (6 bases each). Looked up from germline, CDR1 is SQVTM and CDR2 is ANQGSEA. The CDR3 runs 13 residues. Trimming took off 7 bases at V and 3 bases at J, with 16 bases between the two ends. The CDR3 here is CSGRVGGNYEQYF. The CDR3 DNA sequence: TGCAGCGGCAGGGTGGGGGGCAACTACGAGCAGTACTTC.

The sample holds many counts of this clonotype. The V and J genes are TRBV11-3 and TRBJ2-7; no reliable D call. This CDR3 is built from 14 residues. V lost 1 base and J lost 2, with 9 bases in between. Per the germline V gene, CDR1 is SGHNT and CDR2 is YENEEA. The CDR3 DNA reads as TGTGCCAGCAGCTTAGGCATACATCCCTACGAGCAGTACTTC. This translates into CASSLGIHPYEQYF.

This clonotype was counted ten times or more. V usage is TRBV27 and J usage is TRBJ1-4, with D hard to call. V was pared by 5 bases and J by 8 bases, with 24 bases between. CDR3 size: 17 residues. Germline CDR1 MNHEY, CDR2 SMNVEV (reference sequence). As DNA, the CDR3 is TGTGCCAGCAGTCCCGAACCCCCCGGGCGGTGGAAGGAAAAACTGTTTTTT. This gives the protein CASSPEPPGRWKEKLFF.

In its sample, this clonotype was seen a few times. The DNA of the CDR3 is TGTGCCAGCAGCATACATACTGCCCTTTCCGGGGAGCTGTTTTTT. Residues: CASSIHTALSGELFF. The gene calls are TRBV7-8 and TRBJ2-2; D ambiguous. Germline-derived CDR1 and CDR2 are SGHVS and FQNEAQ. The V gene lost 5 bases and the J gene lost 6 bases, with 16 bases spanning the gap. The CDR3 spans 15 residues.